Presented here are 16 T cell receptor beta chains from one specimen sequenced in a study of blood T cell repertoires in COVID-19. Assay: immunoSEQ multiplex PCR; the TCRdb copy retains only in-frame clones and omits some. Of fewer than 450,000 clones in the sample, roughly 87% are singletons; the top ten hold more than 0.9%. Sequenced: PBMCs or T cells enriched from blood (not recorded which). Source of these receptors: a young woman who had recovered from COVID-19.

CDR3 residues: CAWSVGGGNEKLFF. The CDR3 DNA reads as TGTGCCTGGAGTGTAGGCGGGGGGAATGAAAAACTGTTTTTT. V and J are TRBV30 and TRBJ1-4, with D perhaps matching TRBD1 (5 bases). V lost 0 bases, J lost 5 bases, and 10 bases lay in between. The CDR3 is 14 amino acids. CDR1 GTSNPN and CDR2 SVGIG come from the germline V gene (reference sequence).

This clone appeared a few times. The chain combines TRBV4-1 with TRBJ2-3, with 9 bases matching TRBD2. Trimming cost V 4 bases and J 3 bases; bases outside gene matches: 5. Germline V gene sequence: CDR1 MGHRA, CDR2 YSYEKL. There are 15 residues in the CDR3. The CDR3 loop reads CASSPLGLATDTQYF. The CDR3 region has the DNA TGCGCCAGCAGCCCCCTGGGACTAGCTACAGATACGCAGTATTTT.

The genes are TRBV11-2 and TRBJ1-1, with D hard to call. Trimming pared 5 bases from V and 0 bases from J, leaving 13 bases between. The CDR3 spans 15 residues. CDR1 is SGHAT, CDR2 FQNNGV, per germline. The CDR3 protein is CASSRGRGVNTEAFF. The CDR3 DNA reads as TGTGCCAGCAGCCGTGGAAGAGGTGTGAACACTGAAGCTTTCTTT.

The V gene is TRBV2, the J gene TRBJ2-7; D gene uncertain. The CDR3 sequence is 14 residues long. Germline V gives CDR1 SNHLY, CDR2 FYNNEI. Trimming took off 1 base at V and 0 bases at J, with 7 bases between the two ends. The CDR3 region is CASSEGADSYEQYF. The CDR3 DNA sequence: TGTGCCAGCAGTGAAGGGGCAGACTCCTACGAGCAGTACTTC.

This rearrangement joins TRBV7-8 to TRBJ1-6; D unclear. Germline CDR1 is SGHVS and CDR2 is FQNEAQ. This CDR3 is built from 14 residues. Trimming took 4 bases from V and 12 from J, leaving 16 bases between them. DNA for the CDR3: TGTGCCAGCAGCTCAAGCCTTCTGGTTTTACCCCTCCACTTT. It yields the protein CASSSSLLVLPLHF.

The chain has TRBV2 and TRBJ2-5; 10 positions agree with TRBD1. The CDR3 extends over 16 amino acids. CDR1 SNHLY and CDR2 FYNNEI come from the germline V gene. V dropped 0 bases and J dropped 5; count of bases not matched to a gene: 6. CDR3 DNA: TGTGCCAGCAGTGAAGCCTTAGGACAGGGGGGGGAGACCCAGTACTTC. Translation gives CASSEALGQGGETQYF.

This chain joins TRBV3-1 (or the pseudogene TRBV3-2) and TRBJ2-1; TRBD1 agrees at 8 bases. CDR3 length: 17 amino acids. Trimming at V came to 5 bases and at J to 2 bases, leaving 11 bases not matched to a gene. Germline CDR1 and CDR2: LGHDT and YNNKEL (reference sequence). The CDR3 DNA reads TGTGCCAGCAGCTTCCCCCAGGGGGCGCGAACCTACAATGAGCAGTTCTTC. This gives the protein CASSFPQGARTYNEQFF.

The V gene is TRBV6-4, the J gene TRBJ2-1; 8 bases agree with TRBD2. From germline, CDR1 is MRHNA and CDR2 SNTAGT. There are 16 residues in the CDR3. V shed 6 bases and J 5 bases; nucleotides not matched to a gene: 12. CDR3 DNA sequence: TGTGCCAGCAGAGGACCCGGGACTAGTTCGAACAATGAGCAGTTCTTC. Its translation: CASRGPGTSSNNEQFF.

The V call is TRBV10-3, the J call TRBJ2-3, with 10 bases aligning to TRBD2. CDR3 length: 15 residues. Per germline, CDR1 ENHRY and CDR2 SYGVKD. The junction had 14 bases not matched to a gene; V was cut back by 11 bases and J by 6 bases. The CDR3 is CASHEAGGTVDTQYF. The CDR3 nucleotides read TGTGCCTCCCACGAAGCGGGGGGGACTGTTGATACGCAGTATTTT.

The CDR3 protein is CATSRIRGAGRDGTQYF. In DNA form, the CDR3 reads TGTGCCACCAGCAGAATCCGTGGGGCGGGGAGAGACGGTACGCAGTATTTT. The J gene is TRBJ2-3, the V gene TRBV15; D is possibly TRBD2 (6 bases). CDR3 length: 17 residues. The germline V and J ends were trimmed by 2 bases and 8 bases, with 23 bases remaining between them. Germline loops: CDR1 LNHNV, CDR2 YYDKDF (reference sequence).

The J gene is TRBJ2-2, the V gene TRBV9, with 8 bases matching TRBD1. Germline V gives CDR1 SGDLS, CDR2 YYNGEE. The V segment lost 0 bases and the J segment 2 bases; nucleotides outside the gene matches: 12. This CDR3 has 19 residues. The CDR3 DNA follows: TGTGCCAGCAGCGTAGGGGGAAGGGGGACAGGTTATAACACCGGGGAGCTGTTTTTT. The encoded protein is CASSVGGRGTGYNTGELFF.

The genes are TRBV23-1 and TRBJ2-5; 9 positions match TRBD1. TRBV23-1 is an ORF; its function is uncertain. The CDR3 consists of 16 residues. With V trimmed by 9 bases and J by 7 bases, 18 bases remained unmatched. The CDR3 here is CASSPGPGTGNATQYF. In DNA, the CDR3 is TGCGCCAGTTCACCCGGTCCCGGGACAGGGAACGCGACCCAGTACTTC.

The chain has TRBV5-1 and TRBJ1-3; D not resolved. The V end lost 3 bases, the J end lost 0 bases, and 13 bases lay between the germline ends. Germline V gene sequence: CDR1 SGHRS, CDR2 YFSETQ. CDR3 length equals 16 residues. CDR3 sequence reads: CASSSSTEHSGNTIYF. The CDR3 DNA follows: TGCGCCAGCAGCTCGAGTACGGAGCACTCTGGAAACACCATATATTTT.

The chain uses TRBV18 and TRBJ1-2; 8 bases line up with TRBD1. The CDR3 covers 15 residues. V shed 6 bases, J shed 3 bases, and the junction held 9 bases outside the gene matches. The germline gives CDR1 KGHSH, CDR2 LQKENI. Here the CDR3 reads CASSPTPQGDYGYTF. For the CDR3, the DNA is TGTGCCAGCTCCCCCACTCCACAGGGGGACTATGGCTACACCTTC.

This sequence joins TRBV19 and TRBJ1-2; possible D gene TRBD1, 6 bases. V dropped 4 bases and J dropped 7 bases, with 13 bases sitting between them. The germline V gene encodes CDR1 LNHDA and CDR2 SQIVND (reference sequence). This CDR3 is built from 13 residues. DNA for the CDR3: TGTGCCAGTAGTAGGCCAACAGGGTTTGGCTACACCTTC. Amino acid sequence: CASSRPTGFGYTF.

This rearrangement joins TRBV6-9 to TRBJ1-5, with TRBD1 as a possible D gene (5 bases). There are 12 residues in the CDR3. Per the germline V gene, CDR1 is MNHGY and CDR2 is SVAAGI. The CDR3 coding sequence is TGTGGGGATTGGGGCCGCAATCAGCCCCAGCATTTT. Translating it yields CGDWGRNQPQHF.